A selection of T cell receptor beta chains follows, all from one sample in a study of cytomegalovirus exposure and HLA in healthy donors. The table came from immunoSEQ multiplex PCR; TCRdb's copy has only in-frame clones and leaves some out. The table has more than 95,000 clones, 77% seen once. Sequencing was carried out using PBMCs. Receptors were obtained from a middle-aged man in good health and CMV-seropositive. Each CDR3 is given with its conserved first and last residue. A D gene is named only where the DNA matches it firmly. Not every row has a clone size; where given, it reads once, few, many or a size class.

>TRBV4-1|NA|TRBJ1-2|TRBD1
TGCGCCAGCAGCCAAGCAGGGGGCAACAACTATGGCTACACCTTC
CASSQAGGNNYGYTF
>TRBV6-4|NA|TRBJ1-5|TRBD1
TGTGCCAGCCGGGACAGGGGCTTCCTAGAGCATTTT
CASRDRGFLEHF
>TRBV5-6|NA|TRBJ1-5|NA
TGTGCCAGCAGCGCAACGGGTGGGTATAAGAGCAATCAGCCCCAGCATTTT
CASSATGGYKSNQPQHF
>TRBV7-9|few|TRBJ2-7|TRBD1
TGTGCCAGCAGCTCGAGACAGGGGGCAAACTACGAGCAGTACTTC
CASSSRQGANYEQYF
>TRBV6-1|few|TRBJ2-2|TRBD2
TGTGCCAGCAGTCTCCGGGAGGACACCGGGGAGCTGTTTTTT
CASSLREDTGELFF
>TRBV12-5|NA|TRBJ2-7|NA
TGTGCTAGTGGCCGTGACGCAGGGGCCGCGGAGCAGTACTTC
CASGRDAGAAEQYF
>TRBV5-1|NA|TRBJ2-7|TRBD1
TGCGCCAGCAGCTCGGGACAGGGTATCCACGAGCAGTACTTC
CASSSGQGIHEQYF
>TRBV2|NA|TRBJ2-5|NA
TGTGCCAGCAGTCCCTTGCGGGGAGGAGAGACCCAGTACTTC
CASSPLRGGETQYF
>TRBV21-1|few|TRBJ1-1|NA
TGTGCCAGCAGTAAGGGAGGCGTTAATGGTGAAGCTTTCTTT
CASSKGGVNGEAFF
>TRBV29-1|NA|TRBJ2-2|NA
TGCAGCGTTGGAAGCCCATCGAACACCGGGGAGCTGTTTTTT
CSVGSPSNTGELFF
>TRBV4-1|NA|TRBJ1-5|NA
TGCGCCAGCAGCCGATACAGTGATAGCAATCAGCCCCAGCATTTT
CASSRYSDSNQPQHF
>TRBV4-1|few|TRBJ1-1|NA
TGCGCCAGCAGCCTGGGGGCCAGGGTTGGCGAAGCTTTCTTT
CASSLGARVGEAFF
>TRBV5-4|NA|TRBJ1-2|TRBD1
TGTGCCAGCAGCCCCGGACAGGGGGCCCATGGCTACACCTTC
CASSPGQGAHGYTF
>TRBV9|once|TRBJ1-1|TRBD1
TGTGCCAGCAGCGTTCGGGACAGGGTTCCAAACACTGAAGCTTTCTTT
CASSVRDRVPNTEAFF
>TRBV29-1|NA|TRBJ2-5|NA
TGCAGCGTTGTTCCTCTGGAGACCCAGTACTTC
CSVVPLETQYF
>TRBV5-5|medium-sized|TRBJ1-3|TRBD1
TGTGCCAGCAGCTTGGCCGGGGGACAGGGTGCCGGAAACACCATATATTTT
CASSLAGGQGAGNTIYF
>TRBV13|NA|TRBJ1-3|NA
TGTGCCAGCAGCTTAGGCCTGCAAAGCGTTAATTCTGGAAACACCATATATTTT
CASSLGLQSVNSGNTIYF
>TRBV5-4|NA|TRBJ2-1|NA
TGTGCCAGCAGCTCCGGGACTTTCGACTACAATGAGCAGTTCTTC
CASSSGTFDYNEQFF
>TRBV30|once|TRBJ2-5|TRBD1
TGTGCCTGGAGTCCTACAGGGGCAGAGACCCAGTACTTC
CAWSPTGAETQYF
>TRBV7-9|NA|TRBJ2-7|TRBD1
TGTGCCAGCAGCTGGGGGACAGGTCCCTACGAGCAGTACTTC
CASSWGTGPYEQYF
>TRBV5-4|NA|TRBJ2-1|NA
TGTGCCAGCAGCCCGAGGGGGGCGGGAGTAGGTGAGCAGTTCTTC
CASSPRGAGVGEQFF
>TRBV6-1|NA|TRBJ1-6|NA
TGTGCCAGCAGTGATCTAGCAGGAGGGAATTCACCCCTCCACTTT
CASSDLAGGNSPLHF
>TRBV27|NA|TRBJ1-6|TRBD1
TGTGCCACACACCTGAGAGGGGGCTCGAATTCACCCCTCCACTTT
CATHLRGGSNSPLHF
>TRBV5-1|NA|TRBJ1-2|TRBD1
TGCGCCAGCAGCACGGACAGGGCGGCCTATGGCTACACCTTC
CASSTDRAAYGYTF
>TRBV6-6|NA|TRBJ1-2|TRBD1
TGTGCCAGCAGTTACAACAGGGGGAATAACTATGGCTACACCTTC
CASSYNRGNNYGYTF
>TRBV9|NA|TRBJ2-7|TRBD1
TGTGCCAGCAGCTTAGGACAGGGGGCGGACGAGCAGTACTTC
CASSLGQGADEQYF
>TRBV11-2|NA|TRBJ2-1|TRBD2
TGTGCCAGCAGCATTCTAGCGGGGGAAAGTGGGCAGTTCTTC
CASSILAGESGQFF
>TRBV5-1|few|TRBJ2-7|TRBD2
TGCGCCAGCAGCTTGGTTGGGACTAGCGGGGGGGCTTACGAGCAGTACTTC
CASSLVGTSGGAYEQYF
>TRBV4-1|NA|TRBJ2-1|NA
TGCGCCAGCAGCCAAGGGGACAACCATGAGCAGTTCTTC
CASSQGDNHEQFF
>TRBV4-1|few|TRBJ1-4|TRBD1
TGCGCCAGCAGCCGCACGGGACAGGGGATCTTGGTACTGTTTTTT
CASSRTGQGILVLFF
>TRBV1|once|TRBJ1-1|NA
TGCACCAGCGGTCCCGACAGGCTGAACACTGAAGCTTTCTTT
CTSGPDRLNTEAFF
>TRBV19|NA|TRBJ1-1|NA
TGTGCCAGTAGTATCCTAGCATTGTCGAACACTGAAGCTTTCTTT
CASSILALSNTEAFF
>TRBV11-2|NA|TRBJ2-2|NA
TGTGCCAGCAGCTCATTTACTTCGAACACCGGGGAGCTGTTTTTT
CASSSFTSNTGELFF
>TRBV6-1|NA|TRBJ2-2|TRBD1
TGTGCCAGCAGTGCCTGGACAGGGAGGATGGGCACCGGGGAGCTGTTTTTT
CASSAWTGRMGTGELFF
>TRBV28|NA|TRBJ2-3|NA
TGTGCCAGCATGGGGGCAGCGACGGCAGATACGCAGTATTTT
CASMGAATADTQYF
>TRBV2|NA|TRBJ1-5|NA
TGTGCCAGTAACAGGGATCGCAATCAGCCCCAGCATTTT
CASNRDRNQPQHF
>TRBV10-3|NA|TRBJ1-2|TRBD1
TGTGCCATCGGACAGGACAACGTTAACTATGGCTACACCTTC
CAIGQDNVNYGYTF
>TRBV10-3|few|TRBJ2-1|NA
TGTGCCATCCGTACAGCGGCCAGCTCCTACAATGAGCAGTTCTTC
CAIRTAASSYNEQFF
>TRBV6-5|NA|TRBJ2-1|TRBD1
TGTGCCAGCAGTTCTGGGACAGGGGACAATGAGCAGTTCTTC
CASSSGTGDNEQFF
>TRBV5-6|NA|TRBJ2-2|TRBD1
TGTGCCAGCAGCCTGCGGACAGGGATGAGGAGGGAGCTGTTTTTT
CASSLRTGMRRELFF
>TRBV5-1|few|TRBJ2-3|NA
TGCGCCAGCTCTCGGAGGGACCCTAGCACAGATACGCAGTATTTT
CASSRRDPSTDTQYF
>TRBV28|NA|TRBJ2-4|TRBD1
TGTGCCAGCAGTCGGACAGGGGGCCAAAACATTCAGTACTTC
CASSRTGGQNIQYF
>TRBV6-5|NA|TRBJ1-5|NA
TGTGCCAGCAAGCAACAGGGATTAAGCAATCAGCCCCAGCATTTT
CASKQQGLSNQPQHF
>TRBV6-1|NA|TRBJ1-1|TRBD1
TGTGCCAGCAGTGCCCGACAGGGCCGAGGAACTGAAGCTTTCTTT
CASSARQGRGTEAFF
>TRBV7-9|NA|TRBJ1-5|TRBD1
TGTGCCAGCAGCTTTACCGGACAGGGGAACAATCAGCCCCAGCATTTT
CASSFTGQGNNQPQHF
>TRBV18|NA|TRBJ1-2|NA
TGTGCCAGCTCCAGCACCGGGACAACTAACTATGGCTACACCTTC
CASSSTGTTNYGYTF
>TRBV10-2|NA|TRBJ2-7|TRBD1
TGCGCCAGCAGTGATTGGAACAGGGGGAACTACGGGCAGTACTTC
CASSDWNRGNYGQYF
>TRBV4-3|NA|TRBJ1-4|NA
TGCGCCAGCAGCCGACTCGGACAGAAACCTAATGAAAAACTGTTTTTT
CASSRLGQKPNEKLFF
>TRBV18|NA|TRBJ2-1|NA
TGTGCCAGCTCACCACCCAGGACTAAGCGGGATGAGCAGTTCTTC
CASSPPRTKRDEQFF
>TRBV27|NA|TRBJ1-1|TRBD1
TGTGCCAGCAGTCTAATTCAGGGGGGGAACACTGAAGCTTTCTTT
CASSLIQGGNTEAFF
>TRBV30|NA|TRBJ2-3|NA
TGTGCCTGGAGGGAGGGAATTAGCACAGATACGCAGTATTTT
CAWREGISTDTQYF
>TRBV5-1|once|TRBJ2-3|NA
TGCGCCAGCAGCTTCAAAACAGATACGCAGTATTTT
CASSFKTDTQYF
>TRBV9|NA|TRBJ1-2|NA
TGTGCCAGCAGCCCTGAGACAGAAGCCTATGGCTACACCTTC
CASSPETEAYGYTF
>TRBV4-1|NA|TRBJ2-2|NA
TGCGCCAGCAGCCAAGTGGCAGGGAACACCGGGGAGCTGTTTTTT
CASSQVAGNTGELFF
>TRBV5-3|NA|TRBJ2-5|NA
TGTGCCAGAAGCTGGAGGACCCAAGAGACCCAGTACTTC
CARSWRTQETQYF
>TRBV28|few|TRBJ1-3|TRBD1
TGTGCCAGCAGTTTAGCAACGACAGGGCACTCTGGAAACACCATATATTTT
CASSLATTGHSGNTIYF
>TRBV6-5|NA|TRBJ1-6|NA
TGTGCCAGCAAGGGAGCCGATCTGAGGAATTCACCCCTCCACTTT
CASKGADLRNSPLHF
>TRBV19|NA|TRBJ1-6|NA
TGTGCCAGTACACCCCAGGGGTCCTATAATTCACCCCTCCACTTT
CASTPQGSYNSPLHF
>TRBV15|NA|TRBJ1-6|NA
TGTGCCACCAGCAGAGCTGGCCCGTTTGCACCCCTCCACTTT
CATSRAGPFAPLHF
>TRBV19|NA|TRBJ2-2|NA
TGTGCCAGTACCCCAACGGTAACGGGCACCGGGGAGCTGTTTTTT
CASTPTVTGTGELFF